One and the same sample provided the 7 T cell receptor beta chains below, sequenced in a study of blood T cells in healthy people across ages. The use of a sample-barcoded 5' primer and a J-beta primer mix characterized a second PCR of roughly 7 to 11 cycles. TCRdb reprocessed the 5' RACE reads via MiXCR and lists one record per CDR3 protein. The sample carries over 1,300,000 distinct CDR3 sequences, almost 60% recorded once. Sequencing input: blood. Source of these receptors: a young man in good health.

The chain recombines TRBV25-1 with TRBJ2-3, with D possibly being TRBD1 (6 bases). This CDR3 has 13 amino acids. The V and J ends lost 8 bases and 4 bases respectively, with 13 bases between them. The germline V gene encodes CDR1 MGHDK and CDR2 SYGVNS. The CDR3, as DNA: TGTGCCAGCCTTAAGACAGGAGCAGATACGCAGTATTTT. Translating gives CASLKTGADTQYF.

This clonotype was seen only once. J is TRBJ2-1 and V is TRBV27; 11 bases match TRBD2. The CDR3 totals 14 residues. V gave up 8 bases and J gave up 8 bases; unmatched junction bases: 8. Per the germline V gene, CDR1 is MNHEY and CDR2 is SMNVEV (reference sequence). CDR3 loop: CASRPSGGLDEQFF. The CDR3 DNA sequence: TGTGCCAGCCGACCTAGCGGGGGGCTAGATGAGCAGTTCTTC.

The table lists this clonotype with a few counts. The chain links TRBV11-2 to TRBJ2-7, with TRBD2 matching over 7 bases. From germline, CDR1 is SGHAT and CDR2 FQNNGV. The junction had 9 bases not matched to a gene; V was cut back by 1 base and J by 6 bases. The CDR3 is 15 amino acids. The CDR3 nucleotides are TGTGCCAGCAGCTTAGTCAGTAGCGGGTTTTCCGAGCAGTACTTC. Protein sequence: CASSLVSSGFSEQYF.

This chain joins TRBV6-6 and TRBJ1-1; D unresolved. There are 13 residues in the CDR3. Germline loops: CDR1 MNHNY, CDR2 SVGAGI (reference sequence). Trimming pared 5 bases from V and 6 bases from J, leaving 13 bases between. The DNA of the CDR3 is TGTGCCAGCAGTGGAACATACGGGGCTGAAGCTTTCTTT. This gives the protein CASSGTYGAEAFF.

A word on this clonotype: A read error may account for a junction end that differs from germline. V is TRBV20-1 and J is TRBJ1-2; possible D gene TRBD1, 6 bases. There are 14 residues in the CDR3. Per the germline V gene, CDR1 is DFQATT and CDR2 is SNEGSKA (reference sequence). CDR3 amino acids: CSAPGAYPNYDYTF. CDR3 DNA: TGCAGTGCACCAGGGGCATATCCTAACTATGACTACACCTTC.

The V gene is TRBV3-1, the J gene TRBJ2-1; D not resolved. Trimming shortened V by 1 base and J by 0 bases, and 10 bases separated the two germline ends. The CDR3 loop spans 16 amino acids. CDR1 and CDR2 (germline): LGHDT, YNNKEL (reference sequence). The CDR3 here is CASSQGLGSSYNEQFF. The CDR3 DNA sequence: TGTGCCAGCAGCCAAGGCCTGGGCAGCTCCTACAATGAGCAGTTCTTC.

This clonotype was seen a handful of times. The genes are TRBV20-1 and TRBJ2-1, with 10 positions matching TRBD2. V gave up 3 bases and J gave up 6 bases; unmatched junction bases: 8. Germline values: CDR1 DFQATT, CDR2 SNEGSKA (reference sequence). The CDR3 extends over 15 amino acids. The CDR3 is CSASYERGGSNEQFF. In DNA form, the CDR3 reads TGCAGTGCTAGTTACGAGCGGGGGGGCAGCAATGAGCAGTTCTTC.